One and the same sample provided the 2 T cell receptor beta chains below, sequenced in a study of shared clonotypes between healthy human individuals. Generated by immunoSEQ multiplex PCR, the TCRdb table keeps only in-frame clones and is missing some. The sample includes a few hundred thousand clones, more than 95% of them seen just once. The sequenced material came from naive CD4+ T cells sorted from blood. Subset defined: CD45RA+ positively selected. All receptors derive from a woman in her 30s in good health.

The V call is TRBV2, the J call TRBJ2-3, with unresolved D. CDR3 length: 12 amino acids. CDR1 and CDR2 from the germline V gene are SNHLY and FYNNEI. V was shortened by 4 bases and J by 6 bases, with 8 bases between the two germline ends. As DNA, the CDR3 is TGTGCCAGCAGTGTCTTGGTGGATACGCAGTATTTT. It encodes CASSVLVDTQYF.

The chain is built from TRBV10-3 and TRBJ2-1; 8 nucleotides align to TRBD2. Trimming removed 6 bases from V and 7 bases from J; junction bases left unmatched: 11. Germline-derived CDR1 and CDR2 are ENHRY and SYGVKD. This CDR3 has 15 residues. CDR3 loop: CAISLGPGGENEQFF. The CDR3, as DNA: TGTGCCATCAGCCTCGGGCCGGGAGGGGAAAATGAGCAGTTCTTC.